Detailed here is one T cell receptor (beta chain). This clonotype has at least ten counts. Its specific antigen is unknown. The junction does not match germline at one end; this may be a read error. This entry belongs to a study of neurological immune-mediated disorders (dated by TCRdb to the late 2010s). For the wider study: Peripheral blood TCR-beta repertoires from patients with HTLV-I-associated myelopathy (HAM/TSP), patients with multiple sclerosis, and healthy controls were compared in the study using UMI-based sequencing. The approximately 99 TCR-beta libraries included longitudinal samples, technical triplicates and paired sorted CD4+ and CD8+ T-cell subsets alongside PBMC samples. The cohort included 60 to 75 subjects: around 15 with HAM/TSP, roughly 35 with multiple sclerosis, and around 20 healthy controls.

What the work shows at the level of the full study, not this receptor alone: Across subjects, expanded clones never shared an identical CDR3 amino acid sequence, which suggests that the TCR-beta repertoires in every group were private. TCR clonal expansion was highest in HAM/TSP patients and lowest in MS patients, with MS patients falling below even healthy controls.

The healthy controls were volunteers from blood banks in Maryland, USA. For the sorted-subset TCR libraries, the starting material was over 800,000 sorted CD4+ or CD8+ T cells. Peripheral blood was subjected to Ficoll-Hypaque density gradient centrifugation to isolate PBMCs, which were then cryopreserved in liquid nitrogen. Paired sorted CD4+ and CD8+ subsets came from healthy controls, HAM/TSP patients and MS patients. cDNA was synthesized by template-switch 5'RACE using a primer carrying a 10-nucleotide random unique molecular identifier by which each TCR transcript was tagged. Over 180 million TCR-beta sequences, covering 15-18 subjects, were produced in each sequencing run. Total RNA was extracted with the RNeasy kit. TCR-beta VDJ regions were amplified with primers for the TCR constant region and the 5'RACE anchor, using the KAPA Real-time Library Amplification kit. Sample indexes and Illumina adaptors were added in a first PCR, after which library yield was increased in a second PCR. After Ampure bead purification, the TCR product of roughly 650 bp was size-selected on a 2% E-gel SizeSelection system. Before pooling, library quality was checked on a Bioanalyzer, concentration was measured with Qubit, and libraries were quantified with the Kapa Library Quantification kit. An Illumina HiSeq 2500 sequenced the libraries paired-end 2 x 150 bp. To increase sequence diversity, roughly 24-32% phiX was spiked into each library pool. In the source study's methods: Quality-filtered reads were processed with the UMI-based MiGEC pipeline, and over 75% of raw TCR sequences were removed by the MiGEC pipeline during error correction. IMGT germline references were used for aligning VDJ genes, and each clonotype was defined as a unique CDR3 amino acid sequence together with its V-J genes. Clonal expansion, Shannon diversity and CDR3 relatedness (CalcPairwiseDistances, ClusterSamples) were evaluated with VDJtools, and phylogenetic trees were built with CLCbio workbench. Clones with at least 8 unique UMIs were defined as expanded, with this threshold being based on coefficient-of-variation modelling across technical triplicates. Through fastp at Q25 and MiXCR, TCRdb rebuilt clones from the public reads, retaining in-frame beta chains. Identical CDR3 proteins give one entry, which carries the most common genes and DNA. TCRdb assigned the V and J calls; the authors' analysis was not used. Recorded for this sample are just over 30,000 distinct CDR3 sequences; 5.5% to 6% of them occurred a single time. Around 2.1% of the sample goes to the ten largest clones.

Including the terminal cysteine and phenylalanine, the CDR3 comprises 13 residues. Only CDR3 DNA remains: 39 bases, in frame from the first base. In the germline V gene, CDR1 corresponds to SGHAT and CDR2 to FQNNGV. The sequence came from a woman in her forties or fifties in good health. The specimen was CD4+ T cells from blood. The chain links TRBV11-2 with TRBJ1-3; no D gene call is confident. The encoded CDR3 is CASSLEIGNTIYF. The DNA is TGTGCCAGCAGCCTAGAGATTGGAAACACCATATATTTT.